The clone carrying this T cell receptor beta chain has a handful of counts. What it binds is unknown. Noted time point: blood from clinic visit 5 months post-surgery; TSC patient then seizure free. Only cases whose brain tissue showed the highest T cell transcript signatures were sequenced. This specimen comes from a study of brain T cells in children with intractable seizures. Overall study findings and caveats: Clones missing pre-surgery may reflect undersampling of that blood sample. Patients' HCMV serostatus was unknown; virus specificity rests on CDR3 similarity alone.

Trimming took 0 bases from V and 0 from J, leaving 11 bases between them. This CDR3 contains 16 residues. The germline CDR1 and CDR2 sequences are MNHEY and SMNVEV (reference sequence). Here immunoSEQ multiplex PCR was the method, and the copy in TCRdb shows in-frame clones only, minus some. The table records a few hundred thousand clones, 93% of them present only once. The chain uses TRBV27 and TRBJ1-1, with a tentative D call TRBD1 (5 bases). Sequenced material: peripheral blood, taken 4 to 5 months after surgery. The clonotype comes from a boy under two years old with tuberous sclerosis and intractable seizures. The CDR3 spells CASSLSGEGMNTEAFF. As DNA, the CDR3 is TGTGCCAGCAGTTTATCGGGGGAGGGTATGAACACTGAAGCTTTCTTT.